This record covers a single T cell receptor beta chain. Its antigen is still unknown. Qualities for individual bases were not recorded, and no much larger clone is one base off. The immunoSEQ Assay, a bias-controlled multiplex PCR, was used to amplify TCRbeta CDR3 regions from genomic DNA. As for how the authors treated the data: The number of nucleated cells in each sample was estimated by amplification of reference gene primers within the assay. To quantify the absolute abundance of each unique TCRbeta CDR3 rearrangement, sequence reads were collapsed and filtered. For each sample, productive Simpson clonality was calculated by taking the square root of Simpson's diversity index across productive rearrangements. As stored in TCRdb, this immuneACCESS dataset retains in-frame rearrangements with V and J assigned. A fraction of the clones does not appear; measured against another copy, unresolved V genes explain less than half of the discrepancy, and the remainder lacks a known reason. Clonal size and the V and J genes are those of that table, whereas D and trimming came from the DNA. Present in this sample are about 260,000 clones, approximately 89% of which were seen just once. The ten top clones hold approximately 1.2% of the sample.

This specimen belongs to a study of blood T cell repertoires in COVID-19 (dated by TCRdb to the early 2020s). Describing the broader study: The collaborator samples originated in the United States, Italy and Spain and spanned the acute and convalescent phases of COVID-19. The prospective study material was composed of cDNA or gDNA derived from T cells, B-cell-depleted T cells, or PBMCs. The dataset comprised deeply sampled blood TCRbeta repertoires from subjects exposed to, actively infected with, or recovered from COVID-19. A freely available public database, intended as a resource for researchers studying the immune response to SARS-CoV-2, is where the repertoires were released. The samples were drawn from the first 160 participants of the ongoing ImmuneRACE study and from some 1,300 subjects provided by 6 global collaborators. Sample metadata almost always included a de-identified subject ID, COVID-19 status, age in years and sex. HLA class I and class II types, where available, came from metadata supplied by the sample provider rather than from assay-based typing.

In the prospective study, participants were about 18 to 95 years old, resided in about two dozen geographic areas of the United States, and were enrolled through a virtual design. To assign participants to cohorts, the prospective study relied on clinical history that participants themselves reported in a screening survey and a study questionnaire. In the prospective study, whole blood, serum and a nasopharyngeal or oropharyngeal swab were collected from each participant by mobile phlebotomists. Prospective study participants could optionally give additional blood draws and questionnaires over an approximately two-month period. Before DNA extraction, blood samples from the prospective study were shipped at room temperature or frozen. Points the paper makes about the study in general: The amount of clinical and demographic metadata varied by source and participant and was provided uncurated.

V has 5 bases trimmed and J has 8 bases trimmed; junction bases matching no gene number 8. CDR1 and CDR2 were assigned from the germline V gene as SGHVS and FNYEAQ. The cysteine opens and the phenylalanine closes a CDR3 of 16 amino acids. Left in the record is the CDR3 DNA by itself, 48 bases read in frame from the first base. The clonotype comes from a woman aged 40 to 50 with acute COVID-19. The sequence joins TRBV7-6 to TRBJ2-1, with 14 bases matching TRBD2. The specimen sequenced was PBMCs or T cells enriched from blood (not recorded which). Here the CDR3 is given as CASSAGTSGSSHEQFF. The nucleotides are TGTGCCAGCAGCGCCGGGACTAGCGGGAGCTCCCATGAGCAGTTCTTC.